The next 9 T cell receptor beta chains were all read from a single sample in a study of blood T cell repertoires in COVID-19. Measured with immunoSEQ multiplex PCR; TCRdb has only the in-frame clones, and not every one. The sample has around 50,000 clones; roughly 82% are singletons. The material sequenced was peripheral blood. The receptors here all came from a woman aged 60 to 75 with acute or convalescent COVID-19.

This chain uses TRBV24-1 with TRBJ2-1; D is perhaps TRBD1 (5 bases). Trimming removed 7 bases from V and 5 bases from J, with 11 bases in between. CDR3 size: 13 residues. In germline, CDR1 is KGHDR, CDR2 SFDVKD. CDR3 bases: TGTGCCACCAGCCAGGGTCAAAACAATGAGCAGTTCTTC. This codes for CATSQGQNNEQFF.

This rearrangement joins TRBV5-4 to TRBJ1-1; no reliable D call. The CDR3 spans 12 residues. Germline V gene sequence: CDR1 SGHNT, CDR2 YYREEE (reference sequence). V dropped 6 bases and J dropped 4 bases, with 10 bases sitting between them. The CDR3 is CASTNRATEAFF. In nucleotides, the CDR3 is TGTGCCAGCACAAATCGAGCCACTGAAGCTTTCTTT.

The V call is TRBV27, the J call TRBJ1-1, with D perhaps TRBD1 (6 bases). This CDR3 spans 14 amino acids. Germline assignment: CDR1 MNHEY and CDR2 SMNVEV (reference sequence). Trimming shortened V by 5 bases and J by 4 bases, and 14 bases separated the two germline ends. CDR3 loop: CASSPGQWGTEAFF. In DNA, the CDR3 is TGTGCCAGCAGTCCCGGACAGTGGGGCACTGAAGCTTTCTTT.

The chain couples TRBV27 to TRBJ2-2, with D hard to call. Germline values: CDR1 MNHEY, CDR2 SMNVEV (reference sequence). The CDR3 sequence is 14 residues long. V was cut by 2 bases and J by 4 bases, with 8 bases left in between. The CDR3 sequence is CASSLAWATGELFF. CDR3 DNA: TGTGCCAGCAGTTTAGCGTGGGCCACCGGGGAGCTGTTTTTT.

The chain employs TRBV5-6 and TRBJ2-7; D remains unclear. The CDR3 has 13 residues. Germline loops: CDR1 SGHDT, CDR2 YYEEEE. V was clipped by 0 bases and J by 3 bases, with 7 bases between them. The CDR3 nucleotides read TGTGCCAGCAGCTTGGTATCGCGCTACGAGCAGTACTTC. Translated, it gives CASSLVSRYEQYF.

The chain is built from TRBV19 and TRBJ1-4, with TRBD1 as a possible D gene (6 bases). Between the trimmed V and J ends, which lost 4 bases and 2 bases, there was a span of 14 bases. The V gene's germline CDR1 is LNHDA and CDR2 SQIVND (reference sequence). The CDR3 runs to 16 residues. DNA for the CDR3: TGTGCCAGTAGTACCCGACAGGTAGCGACTAATGAAAAACTGTTTTTT. This sequence encodes CASSTRQVATNEKLFF.

The V gene is TRBV21-1, the J gene TRBJ1-1; TRBD1 is the table's D call, not checked against the DNA. TRBV21-1 is reported as a pseudogene. The CDR3 length is 15 residues. The CDR3 DNA is TGTGCCAGCAGATTTAACAGGGGACAGAACACTGAAGCTTTCTTT. Its translation: CASRFNRGQNTEAFF.

A single count supports this clone. This CDR3 reads CASRPPGRNTEAFF. CDR3 sequence (DNA): TGTGCCAGCAGGCCTCCCGGGAGGAACACTGAAGCTTTCTTT. V usage is TRBV6-5 and J usage is TRBJ1-1; the D is unclear. With 6 bases removed from V and 1 base from J, the gap between germline ends came to 12 bases. The germline V gene has CDR1 MNHEY and CDR2 SVGAGI. The CDR3 has 14 amino acids.

Only one count was recorded for this clone. The chain has TRBV6-5 and TRBJ2-2, with a possible D match to TRBD2 (6 bases). CDR1 and CDR2 (germline): MNHEY, SVGAGI. V was cut by 7 bases and J by 3 bases, with 12 bases left in between. The CDR3 consists of 14 residues. The CDR3 nucleotides are TGTGCCAGCAAGACTAGAGGGGACACCGGGGAGCTGTTTTTT. Encoded protein: CASKTRGDTGELFF.